The present TCR beta chain was sequenced within a study of response to subunit inactivated influenza vaccine. TCRdb analysed the RT-PCR reads with MiXCR anew, one entry per CDR3 protein. This sample has around 580,000 distinct CDR3 sequences, with 12% to 15% found just once. The CDR3 sequence is 14 residues long. Germline CDR1 MGHRA, CDR2 YSYEKL. The V segment lost 5 bases and the J segment 4 bases; nucleotides outside the gene matches: 7. Study results and caveats: Researchers suggested that each seasonal influenza vaccination recruits few new T cells.

Concerning this clonotype itself: As yet, its antigen is unknown.

The clonotype was recovered from a man aged 50 to 60 who received an inactivated influenza vaccine. The chain links TRBV4-1 to TRBJ2-5; 7 bases map to TRBD2. The sequenced sample was PBMCs from blood, obtained approximately 12 days after vaccination. CDR3 DNA: TGCGCCAGCAGCGGACTAGTGATTGGAGAGACCCAGTACTTC. It encodes CASSGLVIGETQYF.